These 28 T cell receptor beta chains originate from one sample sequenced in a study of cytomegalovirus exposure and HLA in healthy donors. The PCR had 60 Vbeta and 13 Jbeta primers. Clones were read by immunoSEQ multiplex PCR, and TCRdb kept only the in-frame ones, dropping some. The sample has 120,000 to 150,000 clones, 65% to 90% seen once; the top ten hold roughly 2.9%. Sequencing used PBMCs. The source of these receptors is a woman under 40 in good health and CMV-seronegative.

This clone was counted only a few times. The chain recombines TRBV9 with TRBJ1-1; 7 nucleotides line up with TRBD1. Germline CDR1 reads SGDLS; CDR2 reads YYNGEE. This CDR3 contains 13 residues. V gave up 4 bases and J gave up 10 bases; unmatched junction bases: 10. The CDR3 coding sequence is TGTGCCAGCAGCCCTCAGACAGGGCCCGTAGCTTTCTTT. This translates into CASSPQTGPVAFF. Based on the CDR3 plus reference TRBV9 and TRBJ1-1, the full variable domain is DSGVTQTPKHLITATGQRVTLRCSPRSGDLSVYWYQQSLDQGLQFLIQYYNGEERAKGNILERFSAQQFPDLHSELNLSSLELGDSALYFCASSPQTGPVAFFGQGTRLTVV.

CDR3 region: CASTTVQGARSPLHF. CDR3 sequence (DNA): TGTGCCAGCACCACCGTACAGGGGGCTCGTTCACCCCTCCACTTT. The V gene is TRBV2, the J gene TRBJ1-6, with 9 bases lining up with TRBD1. Germline V gene data show CDR1 as SNHLY and CDR2 as FYNNEI. This CDR3 is built from 15 residues. V shed 7 bases, J shed 9 bases, and the junction held 10 bases outside the gene matches.

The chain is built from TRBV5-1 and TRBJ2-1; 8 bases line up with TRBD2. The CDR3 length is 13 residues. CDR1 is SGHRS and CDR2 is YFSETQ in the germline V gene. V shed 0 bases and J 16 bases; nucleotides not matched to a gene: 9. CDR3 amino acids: CASSLGETSVNFF. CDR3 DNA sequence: TGCGCCAGCAGCTTGGGGGAGACTAGCGTAAATTTCTTC. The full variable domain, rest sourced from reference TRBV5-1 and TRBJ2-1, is KAGVTQTPRYLIKTRGQQVTLSCSPISGHRSVSWYQQTPGQGLQFLFEYFSETQRNKGNFPGRFSGRQFSNSRSEMNVSTLELGDSALYLCASSLGETSVNFFGPGTRLTVL.

CDR3 in amino acids: CAISLGTGGWRNTEAFF. In DNA form, the CDR3 reads TGTGCCATCAGCTTAGGGACAGGGGGCTGGAGGAACACTGAAGCTTTCTTT. The rearrangement uses TRBV10-3 and TRBJ1-1; TRBD1 aligns across 12 bases. The germline gives CDR1 ENHRY, CDR2 SYGVKD. V trimming: 6 bases; J trimming: 1 base; junction bases outside the gene matches: 9. The CDR3 spans 17 residues.

The CDR3 DNA reads as TGTGCCTGGAGTGGGCCTTCCGGGAGGAAGATCTACGAGCAGTACTTC. Translated: CAWSGPSGRKIYEQYF. This chain joins TRBV30 and TRBJ2-7; the match to TRBD2 covers 7 bases. Germline CDR1 and CDR2: GTSNPN and SVGIG (reference sequence). CDR3 length: 16 amino acids. V dropped 1 base and J dropped 3; count of bases not matched to a gene: 12.

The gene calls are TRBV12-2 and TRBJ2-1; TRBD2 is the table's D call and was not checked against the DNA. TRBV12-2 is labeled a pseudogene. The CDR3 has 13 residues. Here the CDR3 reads CAGAGTGIGEQFF. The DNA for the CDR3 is TGTGCCGGAGCGGGGACGGGCATTGGTGAGCAGTTCTTC.

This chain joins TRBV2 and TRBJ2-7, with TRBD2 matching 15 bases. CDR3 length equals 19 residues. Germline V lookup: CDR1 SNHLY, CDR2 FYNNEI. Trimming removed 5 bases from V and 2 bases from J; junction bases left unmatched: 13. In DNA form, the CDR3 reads TGTGCCAGCAGTCCCCGCATTTTAGGGACTAGCGGGAGGCCCTACGAGCAGTACTTC. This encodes CASSPRILGTSGRPYEQYF.

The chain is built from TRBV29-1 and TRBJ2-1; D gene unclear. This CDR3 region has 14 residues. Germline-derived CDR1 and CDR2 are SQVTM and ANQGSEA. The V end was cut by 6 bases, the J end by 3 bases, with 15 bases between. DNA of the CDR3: TGCAGCGTCAGTACCGCTTACTACTACAATGAGCAGTTCTTC. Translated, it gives CSVSTAYYYNEQFF.

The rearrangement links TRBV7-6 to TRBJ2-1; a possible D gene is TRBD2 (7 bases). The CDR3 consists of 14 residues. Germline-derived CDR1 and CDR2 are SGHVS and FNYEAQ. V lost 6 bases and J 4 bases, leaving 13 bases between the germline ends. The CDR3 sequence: CASSLRGAYNEQFF. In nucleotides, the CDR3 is TGTGCCAGCAGTTTACGGGGGGCGTACAATGAGCAGTTCTTC.

In DNA form, the CDR3 reads TGTGCCACCAGCAGAGATGCGGGGGAATACACAGATACGCAGTATTTT. Amino acid sequence: CATSRDAGEYTDTQYF. V gene TRBV15 combines with J gene TRBJ2-3; 7 positions match TRBD2. CDR3 length: 16 amino acids. Germline CDR1 LNHNV, CDR2 YYDKDF (reference sequence). The ends lost 0 bases at V and 2 bases at J; junction bases unmatched: 5.

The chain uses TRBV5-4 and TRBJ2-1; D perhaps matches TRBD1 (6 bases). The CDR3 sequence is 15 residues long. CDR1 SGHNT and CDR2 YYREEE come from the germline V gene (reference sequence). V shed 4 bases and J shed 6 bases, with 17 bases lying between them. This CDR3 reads CASSPGGGGGNEQFF. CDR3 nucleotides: TGTGCCAGCAGCCCCGGTGGGGGCGGAGGCAATGAGCAGTTCTTC. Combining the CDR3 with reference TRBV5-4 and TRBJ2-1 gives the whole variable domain ETGVTQSPTHLIKTRGQQVTLRCSSQSGHNTVSWYQQALGQGPQFIFQYYREEENGRGNFPPRFSGLQFPNYSSELNVNALELDDSALYLCASSPGGGGGNEQFFGPGTRLTVL.

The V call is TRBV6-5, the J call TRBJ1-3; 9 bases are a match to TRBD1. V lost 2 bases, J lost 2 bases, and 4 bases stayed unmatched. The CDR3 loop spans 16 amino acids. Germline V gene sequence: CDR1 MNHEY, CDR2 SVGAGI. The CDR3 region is CASSYDGTGTGNTIYF. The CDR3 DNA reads TGTGCCAGCAGTTACGACGGGACAGGGACTGGAAACACCATATATTTT.

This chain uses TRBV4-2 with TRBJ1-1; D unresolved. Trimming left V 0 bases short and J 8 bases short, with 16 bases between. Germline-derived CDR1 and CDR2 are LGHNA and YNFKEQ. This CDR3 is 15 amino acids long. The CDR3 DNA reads TGTGCCAGCAGCCAAGATTGGTGGCAGGTCGGAGAAGCTTTCTTT. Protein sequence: CASSQDWWQVGEAFF.

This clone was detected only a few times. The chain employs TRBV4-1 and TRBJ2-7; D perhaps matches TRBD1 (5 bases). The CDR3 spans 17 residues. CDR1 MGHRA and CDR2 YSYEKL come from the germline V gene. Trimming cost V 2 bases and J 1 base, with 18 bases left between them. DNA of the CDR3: TGCGCCAGCAGCCAACGACCCCGACAGATTCGATCCTACGAGCAGTACTTC. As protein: CASSQRPRQIRSYEQYF.

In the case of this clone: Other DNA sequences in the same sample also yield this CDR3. In DNA form, the CDR3 reads TGCGCCAGCAGCTTGGACAGTTACAATGAGCAGTTCTTC. The encoded protein is CASSLDSYNEQFF. The gene calls are TRBV5-1 and TRBJ2-1, with D unresolved. CDR1 and CDR2 (germline): SGHRS, YFSETQ. CDR3 length: 13 residues. Trimming took 0 bases from V and 4 from J, leaving 5 bases between them.

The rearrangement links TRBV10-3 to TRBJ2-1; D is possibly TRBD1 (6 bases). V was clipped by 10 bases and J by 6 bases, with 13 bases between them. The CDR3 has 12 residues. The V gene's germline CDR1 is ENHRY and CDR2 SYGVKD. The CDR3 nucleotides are TGTGCCACAGCCCCCAGGGGCAATGAGCAGTTCTTC. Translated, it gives CATAPRGNEQFF.

In nucleotides, the CDR3 is TGTGCCAGCAGTGAATTAAAGAGGGCCAAAAACATTCAGTACTTC. Its translation is CASSELKRAKNIQYF. V and J are TRBV6-4 and TRBJ2-4; D unresolved. There are 15 residues in the CDR3. Trimming took off 3 bases at V and 1 base at J, with 10 bases between the two ends. CDR1 is MRHNA, CDR2 SNTAGT, per germline.

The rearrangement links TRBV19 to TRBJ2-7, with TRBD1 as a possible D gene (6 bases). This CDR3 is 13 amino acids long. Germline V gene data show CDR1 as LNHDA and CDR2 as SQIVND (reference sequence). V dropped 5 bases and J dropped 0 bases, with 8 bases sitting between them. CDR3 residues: CASSWTVSYEQYF. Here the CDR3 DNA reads TGTGCCAGTAGTTGGACAGTCTCCTACGAGCAGTACTTC.

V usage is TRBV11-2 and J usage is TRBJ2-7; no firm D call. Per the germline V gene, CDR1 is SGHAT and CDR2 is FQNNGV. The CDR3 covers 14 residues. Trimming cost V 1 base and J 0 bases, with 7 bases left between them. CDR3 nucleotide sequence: TGTGCCAGCAGCTTAGGGTGGCACTCCTACGAGCAGTACTTC. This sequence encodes CASSLGWHSYEQYF.

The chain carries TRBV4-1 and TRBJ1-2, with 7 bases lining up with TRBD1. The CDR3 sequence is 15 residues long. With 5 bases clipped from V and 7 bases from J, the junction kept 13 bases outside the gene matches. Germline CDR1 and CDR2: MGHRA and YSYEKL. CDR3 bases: TGCGCCAGCAGCTCCCCCCTAGGGGGCCGGAGTGGCTACACCTTC. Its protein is CASSSPLGGRSGYTF.

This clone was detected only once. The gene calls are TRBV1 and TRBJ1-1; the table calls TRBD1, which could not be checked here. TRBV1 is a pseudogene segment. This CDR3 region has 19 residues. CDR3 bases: TGCACCAGCAGCCTAGGCAGGTGGGTCGTTTATCCTTTGGGCACTGAAGCTTTCTTT. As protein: CTSSLGRWVVYPLGTEAFF.

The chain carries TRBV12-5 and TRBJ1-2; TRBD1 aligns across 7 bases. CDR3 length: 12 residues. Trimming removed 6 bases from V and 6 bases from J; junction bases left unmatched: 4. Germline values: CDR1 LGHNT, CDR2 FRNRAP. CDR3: CASGQQGDGYTF. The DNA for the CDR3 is TGTGCTAGTGGACAGCAGGGGGATGGCTACACCTTC.

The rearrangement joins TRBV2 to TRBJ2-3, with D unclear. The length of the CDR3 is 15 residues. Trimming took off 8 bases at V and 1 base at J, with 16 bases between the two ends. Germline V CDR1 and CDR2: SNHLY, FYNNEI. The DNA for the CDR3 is TGTGCCAGCTGTGCATCATTAAGCCGCACAGATACGCAGTATTTT. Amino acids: CASCASLSRTDTQYF.

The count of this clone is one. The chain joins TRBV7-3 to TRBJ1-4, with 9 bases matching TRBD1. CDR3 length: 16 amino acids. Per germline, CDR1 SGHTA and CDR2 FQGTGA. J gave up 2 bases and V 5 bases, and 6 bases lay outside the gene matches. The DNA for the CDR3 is TGTGCCAGCAGCCCTACAGGGGGCAGGACTAATGAAAAACTGTTTTTT. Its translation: CASSPTGGRTNEKLFF.

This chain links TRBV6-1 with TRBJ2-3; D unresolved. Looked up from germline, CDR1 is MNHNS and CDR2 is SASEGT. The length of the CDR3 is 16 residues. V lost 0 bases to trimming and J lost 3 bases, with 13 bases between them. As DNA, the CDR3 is TGTGCCAGCAGTGAAGCGTTGGTCGGCGGAACAGATACGCAGTATTTT. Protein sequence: CASSEALVGGTDTQYF.

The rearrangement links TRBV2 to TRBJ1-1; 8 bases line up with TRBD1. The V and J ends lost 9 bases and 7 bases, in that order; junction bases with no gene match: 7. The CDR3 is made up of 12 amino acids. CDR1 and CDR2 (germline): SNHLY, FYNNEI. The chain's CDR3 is CASDRGSDEAFF. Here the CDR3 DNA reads TGTGCCAGTGACAGGGGTAGTGATGAAGCTTTCTTT.

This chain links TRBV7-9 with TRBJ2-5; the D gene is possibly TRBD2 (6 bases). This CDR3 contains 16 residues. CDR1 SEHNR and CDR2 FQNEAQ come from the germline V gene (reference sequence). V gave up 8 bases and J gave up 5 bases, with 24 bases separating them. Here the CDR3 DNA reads TGTGCCAGCCTGGGGGGACCAGGGATCCCTGGGGAGACCCAGTACTTC. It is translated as CASLGGPGIPGETQYF.

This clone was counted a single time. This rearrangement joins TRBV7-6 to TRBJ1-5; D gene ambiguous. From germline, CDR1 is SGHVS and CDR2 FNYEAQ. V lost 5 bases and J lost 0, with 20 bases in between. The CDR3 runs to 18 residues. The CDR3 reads CASSPGGRLGNSNQPQHF. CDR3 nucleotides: TGTGCCAGCAGCCCTGGCGGGAGACTGGGGAATAGCAATCAGCCCCAGCATTTT.